Following are 11 T cell receptor beta chains from one sample sequenced in a study of shared clonotypes between healthy human individuals. Sequencing was performed with immunoSEQ multiplex PCR; in TCRdb, only in-frame clones are kept and a portion is missing. The repertoire includes over a million clones, about four fifths of them detected once, and approximately 0.56% sits in the top ten. What was sequenced was memory CD4+ T cells from PBMCs. Specified subset: CD45RA-negative fraction. Receptor source: a young man in good health. Some clones in this sample may be carry-over from other donors' samples.

Points on this clone: Other DNA sequences in this specimen translate into the identical CDR3. The genes are TRBV9 and TRBJ2-2, with 10 bases that match TRBD1. Trimming cost V 4 bases and J 5 bases; bases outside gene matches: 2. There are 14 residues in the CDR3. CDR1 SGDLS and CDR2 YYNGEE come from the germline V gene. The CDR3 loop reads CASSPGQGTGELFF. The CDR3, as DNA: TGTGCCAGCAGCCCGGGACAGGGGACCGGGGAGCTGTTTTTT.

The V and J genes are TRBV6-1 and TRBJ2-7; D unclear. This CDR3 is 14 amino acids long. Trimming cost V 1 base and J 4 bases, with 11 bases left between them. From germline, CDR1 is MNHNS and CDR2 SASEGT. The CDR3 nucleotides read TGTGCCAGCAGTGAAGGGATTTTCGGGTACGAGCAGTACTTC. Protein product: CASSEGIFGYEQYF.

As concerns this clone: The sample holds other DNA sequences that translate to the same CDR3. The chain has TRBV28 and TRBJ1-2, with 7 bases that match TRBD1. The CDR3 totals 14 residues. Germline V gene lookup returns CDR1 MDHEN and CDR2 SYDVKM. With V trimmed by 5 bases and J by 4 bases, 7 bases remained unmatched. As DNA, the CDR3 is TGTGCCAGCAGTCGACAGGGAGTGGGCTATGGCTACACCTTC. It specifies CASSRQGVGYGYTF.

The chain joins TRBV11-2 to TRBJ2-7; either TRBD1 or TRBD2 may supply D (6 bases each). Trimming left V 0 bases short and J 2 bases short, with 14 bases between. CDR1 and CDR2 from the germline V gene are SGHAT and FQNNGV. This CDR3 region has 16 residues. CDR3 amino acids: CASSLDWGADTYEQYF. CDR3 DNA: TGTGCCAGCAGCTTAGATTGGGGGGCAGACACCTACGAGCAGTACTTC.

The sample holds a few counts of this clone. This same CDR3 is encoded by further DNA sequences in the sample. DNA of the CDR3: TGTGCCAGCAGCCTGGGCCAGAACACTGAAGCTTTCTTT. Protein sequence: CASSLGQNTEAFF. The chain combines TRBV7-3 with TRBJ1-1; D not certain. Per germline, CDR1 SGHTA and CDR2 FQGTGA. V dropped 5 bases and J dropped 1 base, with 8 bases sitting between them. The CDR3 is 13 amino acids.

V is TRBV2 and J is TRBJ2-7; 8 bases align to TRBD2. The CDR3 has 14 amino acids. Germline V gene sequence: CDR1 SNHLY, CDR2 FYNNEI. The V gene end was trimmed by 6 bases and the J gene end by 5 bases; junction bases not matched to a gene: 9. The CDR3: CASRPAGVVDEQYF. The CDR3 coding sequence is TGTGCCAGCAGACCAGCGGGAGTGGTCGACGAGCAGTACTTC.

The CDR3 coding sequence is TGCGCCAGCAACCAGGGACAGGGTGGTAGAGAGACCCAGTACTTC. It specifies CASNQGQGGRETQYF. The chain joins TRBV5-1 to TRBJ2-5; 9 bases are a match to TRBD1. This CDR3 region has 15 residues. After removal of 6 bases from V and 4 bases from J, the junction contained 10 bases not matched to a gene. Germline values: CDR1 SGHRS, CDR2 YFSETQ.

A few counts support this clone. The chain recombines TRBV10-2 with TRBJ2-7, with 7 nucleotides matching TRBD1. There are 14 residues in the CDR3. Germline V gene lookup returns CDR1 WSHSY and CDR2 SAAADI. Germline trimming cut 11 bases from V and 0 bases from J; bases unmatched to any gene: 10. The CDR3 loop is CAGEQGQNSYEQYF. The CDR3 DNA sequence: TGCGCCGGAGAACAGGGACAGAACTCCTACGAGCAGTACTTC.

The rearrangement uses TRBV6-5 and TRBJ1-2; D not certain. The CDR3 has 13 amino acids. The germline gives CDR1 MNHEY, CDR2 SVGAGI. Trimming left V 6 bases short and J 7 bases short, with 15 bases between. CDR3 loop: CASSYDGASGYTF. The CDR3 DNA sequence: TGTGCCAGCAGCTACGACGGAGCCTCTGGCTACACCTTC.

Details on this clone: The same CDR3 can be traced to other DNA sequences in this sample. V is TRBV18 and J is TRBJ2-1; D gene unclear. The germline gives CDR1 KGHSH, CDR2 LQKENI. Trimming shortened V by 1 base and J by 3 bases, and 7 bases separated the two germline ends. The CDR3 contains 14 residues. CDR3 loop: CASSPLADYNEQFF. DNA for the CDR3: TGTGCCAGCTCACCACTGGCAGACTACAATGAGCAGTTCTTC.

The CDR3 DNA sequence: TGCGCCTGCACGTCGTCAGGGCGTGAAAAACTGTTTTTT. Protein: CACTSSGREKLFF. The chain couples TRBV23-1 to TRBJ1-4; TRBD1 is a possible D gene (5 bases). TRBV23-1 is assigned to the ORF class and has an uncertain function. Trimming removed 11 bases from V and 7 bases from J, with 17 bases in between. The CDR3 is 13 amino acids.